These 27 T cell receptor beta chains share one sample of origin, sequenced in a study of cytomegalovirus exposure and HLA in healthy donors. The method was immunoSEQ multiplex PCR; TCRdb's version includes in-frame clones alone and lacks a portion of them. The table has under 100,000 clones, 95% to 97% seen once. The sample consisted of PBMCs. The receptors come from a young man in good health and CMV-seronegative.

The chain combines TRBV6-1 with TRBJ2-7; a possible D gene is TRBD2 (6 bases). Trimming left V 3 bases short and J 9 bases short, with 18 bases between. CDR1 is MNHNS, CDR2 SASEGT, per germline. The CDR3 has 14 amino acids. Here the CDR3 DNA reads TGTGCCAGCAGTGATCTCGGGACTCCTTTGGGGCAGTACTTC. Protein: CASSDLGTPLGQYF.

This chain joins TRBV7-8 and TRBJ2-1, with 13 bases identical to TRBD2. Germline V gene sequence: CDR1 SGHVS, CDR2 FQNEAQ. The CDR3 extends over 16 amino acids. The ends lost 5 bases at V and 8 bases at J; junction bases unmatched: 9. The CDR3 spells CASSRTSGSSSYEQFF. For the CDR3, the DNA is TGTGCCAGCAGCCGGACTAGCGGGAGCTCGTCCTATGAGCAGTTCTTC.

This chain connects TRBV7-2 to TRBJ1-2; D is unresolved. With 0 bases removed from V and 8 bases from J, the gap between germline ends came to 13 bases. The CDR3 contains 14 residues. Germline V lookup: CDR1 SGHTA, CDR2 FQGNSA. The CDR3 DNA reads as TGTGCCAGCAGCTTAGCTCGGTCCAAAAAAGGCTACACCTTC. Residues: CASSLARSKKGYTF.

V gene TRBV2 combines with J gene TRBJ1-5; D remains unclear. The germline CDR1 and CDR2 sequences are SNHLY and FYNNEI. Deletions cut 6 bases from V and 0 bases from J, with 9 bases between. CDR3 length: 14 amino acids. CDR3 protein: CASSDTVSNQPQHF. CDR3 nucleotides: TGTGCCAGCAGCGACACCGTTAGCAATCAGCCCCAGCATTTT.

This clone is a singleton in its sample. The rearrangement uses TRBV18 and TRBJ1-2; D remains unclear. The CDR3 sequence is 14 residues long. With 2 bases removed from V and 4 bases from J, the gap between germline ends came to 11 bases. Germline-derived CDR1 and CDR2 are KGHSH and LQKENI. The CDR3 loop reads CASSPSGTAYGYTF. CDR3 bases: TGTGCCAGCTCACCATCGGGAACAGCCTATGGCTACACCTTC.

About this clone: The sample has other DNA sequences that encode this CDR3 too. The rearrangement joins TRBV27 to TRBJ2-1; 11 bases agree with TRBD2. The CDR3 is 15 amino acids. The junction had 6 bases not matched to a gene; V was cut back by 6 bases and J by 5 bases. Germline-derived CDR1 and CDR2 are MNHEY and SMNVEV (reference sequence). This chain's CDR3 is CASSSGTSGDNEQFF. CDR3 nucleotides: TGTGCCAGCAGCTCAGGGACTAGCGGAGACAATGAGCAGTTCTTC.

The chain employs TRBV18 and TRBJ1-1; no clear D. Germline CDR1 reads KGHSH; CDR2 reads LQKENI. The CDR3 is 14 amino acids. The germline V and J ends were trimmed by 6 bases and 0 bases, with 11 bases remaining between them. CDR3: CASSTAGMNTEAFF. CDR3 coding DNA: TGTGCCAGCTCTACGGCGGGTATGAACACTGAAGCTTTCTTT. Using reference TRBV18 and TRBJ1-1 for the parts outside the CDR3, the full variable domain is NAGVMQNPRHLVRRRGQEARLRCSPMKGHSHVYWYRQLPEEGLKFMVYLQKENIIDESGMPKERFSAEFPKEGPSILRIQQVVRGDSAAYFCASSTAGMNTEAFFGQGTRLTVV.

This chain links TRBV30 with TRBJ1-2; a weak D match, TRBD1 (5 bases). Trimming stripped 3 bases from V and 7 bases from J, with 15 bases between. The CDR3 has 13 residues. Germline loops: CDR1 GTSNPN, CDR2 SVGIG (reference sequence). The CDR3 DNA is TGTGCCTGGAGAGTCGGAGGGGTCGGTGGCTACACCTTC. Its protein product is CAWRVGGVGGYTF. Supplemented by reference TRBV30 and TRBJ1-2, the full variable domain reads SQTIHQWPATLVQPVGSPLSLECTVEGTSNPNLYWYRQAAGRGLQLLFYSVGIGQISSEVPQNLSASRPQDRQFILSSKKLLLSDSGFYLCAWRVGGVGGYTFGSGTRLTVV.

This sequence joins TRBV6-5 and TRBJ1-2; 8 bases are shared with TRBD1. Per the germline V gene, CDR1 is MNHEY and CDR2 is SVGAGI. Trimming at V came to 4 bases and at J to 2 bases, leaving 3 bases not matched to a gene. The CDR3 runs 14 residues. The chain's CDR3 is CASSSTGENYGYTF. The CDR3 nucleotides are TGTGCCAGCAGTTCGACAGGGGAGAACTATGGCTACACCTTC.

The chain links TRBV5-1 to TRBJ2-7; D perhaps matches TRBD1 (5 bases). The CDR3 is 14 residues long. V was cut by 2 bases and J by 3 bases, with 12 bases left in between. CDR1 and CDR2 (germline): SGHRS, YFSETQ. The CDR3 DNA follows: TGCGCCAGCAGCTTAGTGGACACCCTCTACGAGCAGTACTTC. Translation: CASSLVDTLYEQYF.

CDR3 DNA: TGTGCCAGCAGCAAAGCAAAGGGGAGGTGGGATATCAGCAATCAGCCCCAGCATTTT. Its protein product is CASSKAKGRWDISNQPQHF. The V and J genes are TRBV21-1 and TRBJ1-5. TRBV21-1 is assigned pseudogene status. The CDR3 spans 19 residues.

The chain uses TRBV25-1 and TRBJ2-5; maybe TRBD1 (5 bases). CDR1 is MGHDK, CDR2 SYGVNS, per germline. V gave up 5 bases and J gave up 5 bases, with 15 bases separating them. This CDR3 contains 14 residues. CDR3 sequence (DNA): TGTGCCAGCAGTTGGTCAGGGATGGGGGAGACCCAGTACTTC. Residues: CASSWSGMGETQYF. Looking up the rest from reference TRBV25-1 and TRBJ2-5 gives the full variable domain: EADIYQTPRYLVIGTGKKITLECSQTMGHDKMYWYQQDPGMELHLIHYSYGVNSTEKGDLSSESTVSRIRTEHFPLTLESARPSHTSQYLCASSWSGMGETQYFGPGTRLLVL.

The chain is built from TRBV19 and TRBJ1-1; TRBD1 is a possible D gene (6 bases). CDR1 and CDR2 from the germline V gene are LNHDA and SQIVND (reference sequence). The CDR3 is 16 amino acids. V lost 8 bases and J 0 bases, leaving 19 bases between the germline ends. The CDR3 sequence is CASRPGVRGVNTEAFF. The CDR3 DNA reads TGTGCCAGTCGACCAGGGGTACGTGGAGTGAACACTGAAGCTTTCTTT.

This chain links TRBV30 with TRBJ1-1; possible D gene TRBD1, 5 bases. The CDR3 has 14 residues. The V gene lost 4 bases and the J gene lost 6 bases, with 18 bases spanning the gap. Germline CDR1 reads GTSNPN; CDR2 reads SVGIG (reference sequence). DNA for the CDR3: TGTGCCTGGAAGGAGGGAGGGGCCCCCTCTGAAGCTTTCTTT. Amino acids: CAWKEGGAPSEAFF. Full variable domain (remainder filled in from reference TRBV30 and TRBJ1-1): SQTIHQWPATLVQPVGSPLSLECTVEGTSNPNLYWYRQAAGRGLQLLFYSVGIGQISSEVPQNLSASRPQDRQFILSSKKLLLSDSGFYLCAWKEGGAPSEAFFGQGTRLTVV.

The chain couples TRBV4-3 to TRBJ2-1; 14 bases are a match to TRBD2. There are 18 residues in the CDR3. V shed 0 bases and J 6 bases; nucleotides not matched to a gene: 7. Per germline, CDR1 LGHNA and CDR2 YSLEER. The CDR3 loop is CASSQDWGLAGELNEQFF. As DNA, the CDR3 is TGCGCCAGCAGCCAAGATTGGGGACTAGCGGGAGAACTCAATGAGCAGTTCTTC.

This chain joins TRBV5-1 and TRBJ1-4; 9 nucleotides align to TRBD1. The CDR3 spans 14 residues. The germline V gene has CDR1 SGHRS and CDR2 YFSETQ. V shed 4 bases, J shed 7 bases, and the junction held 5 bases outside the gene matches. The CDR3 bases are TGCGCCAGCAGCGAAGGACAGGGGCGTGAAAAACTGTTTTTT. Protein: CASSEGQGREKLFF.

The CDR3 DNA follows: TGTGCCAGCAGCACCAAAGGGGGCTGGAATCAGCCCCAGCATTTT. This encodes CASSTKGGWNQPQHF. The rearrangement uses TRBV9 and TRBJ1-5; 7 bases are shared with TRBD1. There are 15 residues in the CDR3. With 4 bases clipped from V and 4 bases from J, the junction kept 8 bases outside the gene matches. Germline V gives CDR1 SGDLS, CDR2 YYNGEE. Complete variable domain (other parts from reference TRBV9 and TRBJ1-5): DSGVTQTPKHLITATGQRVTLRCSPRSGDLSVYWYQQSLDQGLQFLIQYYNGEERAKGNILERFSAQQFPDLHSELNLSSLELGDSALYFCASSTKGGWNQPQHFGDGTRLSIL.

The chain carries TRBV19 and TRBJ2-2, with 14 bases fitting TRBD2. With 4 bases clipped from V and 2 bases from J, the junction kept 3 bases outside the gene matches. Germline V lookup: CDR1 LNHDA, CDR2 SQIVND (reference sequence). The CDR3 has 17 residues. The CDR3 DNA is TGTGCCAGTAGTACCGGGACTAGCGGGAGTAACACCGGGGAGCTGTTTTTT. Amino acid sequence: CASSTGTSGSNTGELFF.

The chain is built from TRBV7-2 and TRBJ1-1, with no clear D. The length of the CDR3 is 13 residues. The germline V and J ends were trimmed by 2 bases and 11 bases, with 15 bases remaining between them. Germline CDR1 and CDR2: SGHTA and FQGNSA. In DNA, the CDR3 is TGTGCCAGCAGCTTAAGGCGGAGCCAGAAGGCTTTCTTT. It encodes CASSLRRSQKAFF.

This chain joins TRBV15 and TRBJ2-2; TRBD2 is a possible D gene (7 bases). Between the trimmed V and J ends, which lost 5 bases and 7 bases, there was a span of 26 bases. The germline CDR1 and CDR2 sequences are LNHNV and YYDKDF (reference sequence). The CDR3 totals 18 residues. The CDR3: CATSRGAGASFGIGELFF. CDR3 bases: TGTGCCACCAGCCGGGGGGCAGGGGCGAGTTTTGGAATCGGGGAGCTGTTTTTT. Looking up the rest from reference TRBV15 and TRBJ2-2 gives the full variable domain: DAMVIQNPRYQVTQFGKPVTLSCSQTLNHNVMYWYQQKSSQAPKLLFHYYDKDFNNEADTPDNFQSRRPNTSFCFLDIRSPGLGDTAMYLCATSRGAGASFGIGELFFGEGSRLTVL.

V and J are TRBV6-6 and TRBJ2-3; D remains unclear. V was clipped by 5 bases and J by 0 bases, with 6 bases between them. This CDR3 is built from 13 residues. Germline CDR1 and CDR2: MNHNY and SVGAGI (reference sequence). CDR3 bases: TGTGCCAGCAGTACTGCTAGCACAGATACGCAGTATTTT. Protein product: CASSTASTDTQYF.

The chain couples TRBV9 to TRBJ1-3, with 7 bases aligning to TRBD1. Germline CDR1 SGDLS, CDR2 YYNGEE. The junction had 5 bases not matched to a gene; V was cut back by 1 base and J by 4 bases. The CDR3 is 15 amino acids. CDR3 sequence reads: CASSVRGGSGNTIYF. The CDR3, as DNA: TGTGCCAGCAGCGTAAGAGGGGGCTCAGGAAACACCATATATTTT. Variable domain in full (rest from reference TRBV9 and TRBJ1-3): DSGVTQTPKHLITATGQRVTLRCSPRSGDLSVYWYQQSLDQGLQFLIQYYNGEERAKGNILERFSAQQFPDLHSELNLSSLELGDSALYFCASSVRGGSGNTIYFGEGSWLTVV.

This rearrangement joins TRBV28 to TRBJ2-7, with 7 positions matching TRBD2. Trimming removed 1 base from V and 4 bases from J; junction bases left unmatched: 7. This CDR3 contains 15 residues. Germline V gives CDR1 MDHEN, CDR2 SYDVKM. Here the CDR3 DNA reads TGTGCCAGCAGTTTATTCCGACTAGCCGGTTACGAGCAGTACTTC. This encodes CASSLFRLAGYEQYF.

The gene calls are TRBV4-3 and TRBJ2-4; 7 positions match TRBD2. Looked up from germline, CDR1 is LGHNA and CDR2 is YSLEER. The trim removed 1 base at V and 8 bases at J, leaving 8 bases unmatched. CDR3 length: 15 residues. CDR3 sequence: CASSQARGEGYIQYF. As DNA, the CDR3 is TGCGCCAGCAGCCAAGCCCGCGGGGAGGGTTACATTCAGTACTTC.

The chain carries TRBV19 and TRBJ1-2, with 9 bases matching TRBD1. This CDR3 spans 13 amino acids. Unmatched junction bases numbered 5, after V lost 4 bases and J lost 8 bases. The germline V gene encodes CDR1 LNHDA and CDR2 SQIVND (reference sequence). CDR3 DNA sequence: TGTGCCAGTAGTACAGGGACAGGGCGCGGCTACACCTTC. Protein: CASSTGTGRGYTF.

This sequence joins TRBV5-1 and TRBJ1-2; a weak D match, TRBD1 (6 bases). Germline V lookup: CDR1 SGHRS, CDR2 YFSETQ. The CDR3 totals 13 residues. Trimming shortened V by 0 bases and J by 6 bases, and 9 bases separated the two germline ends. This CDR3 reads CASSLGGGNGYTF. The CDR3 DNA sequence: TGCGCCAGCAGCTTGGGGGGGGGCAATGGCTACACCTTC.

The CDR3 reads CASSPSGQAYWDTQYF. The CDR3 DNA reads TGTGCCAGCAGTCCCTCGGGACAGGCTTATTGGGATACGCAGTATTTT. The V and J genes are TRBV28 and TRBJ2-3; 8 bases line up with TRBD1. Per germline, CDR1 MDHEN and CDR2 SYDVKM. With 5 bases clipped from V and 6 bases from J, the junction kept 13 bases outside the gene matches. CDR3 size: 16 residues. The complete variable domain, with remaining parts taken from reference TRBV28 and TRBJ2-3, reads DVKVTQSSRYLVKRTGEKVFLECVQDMDHENMFWYRQDPGLGLRLIYFSYDVKMKEKGDIPEGYSVSREKKERFSLILESASTNQTSMYLCASSPSGQAYWDTQYFGPGTRLTVL.